This T cell receptor (beta chain) was sequenced in a study of blood T cell repertoires in COVID-19. Assay: immunoSEQ multiplex PCR; the TCRdb copy retains only in-frame clones and omits some. The sample lists about 210,000 clones; around nine tenths were seen once. The V gene's germline CDR1 is SGHAT and CDR2 FQNNGV. Trimming shortened V by 1 base and J by 5 bases, and 11 bases separated the two germline ends. The CDR3 has 14 residues. The genes are TRBV11-2 and TRBJ1-1; TRBD1 might be the D (5 bases). The receptor comes from a man in his sixties with acute or convalescent COVID-19. The specimen was peripheral blood. CDR3 amino acids: CASSLAGGMTEAFF. The CDR3, as DNA: TGTGCCAGCAGCTTAGCGGGGGGTATGACTGAAGCTTTCTTT.